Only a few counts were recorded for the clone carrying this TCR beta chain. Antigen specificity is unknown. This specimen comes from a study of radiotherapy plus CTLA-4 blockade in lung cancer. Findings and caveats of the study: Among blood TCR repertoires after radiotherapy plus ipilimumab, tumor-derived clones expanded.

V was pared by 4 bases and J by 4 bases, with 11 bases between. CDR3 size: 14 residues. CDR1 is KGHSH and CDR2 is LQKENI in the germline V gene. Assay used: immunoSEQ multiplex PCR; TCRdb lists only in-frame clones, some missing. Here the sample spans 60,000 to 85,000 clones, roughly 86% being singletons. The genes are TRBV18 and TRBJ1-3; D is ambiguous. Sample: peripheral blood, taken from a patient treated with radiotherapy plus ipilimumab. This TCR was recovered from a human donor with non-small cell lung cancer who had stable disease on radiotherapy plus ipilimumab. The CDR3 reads CASSQDLKGNTIYF. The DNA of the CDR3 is TGTGCCAGCTCACAGGATTTAAAAGGAAACACCATATATTTT.